A selection of T cell receptor beta chains follows, all from one sample in a study of blood T cells in healthy people across ages. TCRdb re-derived calls from the 5' RACE reads in MiXCR, one entry per CDR3 protein. Of around 1.5 million distinct CDR3 sequences in the sample, about 35% are singletons; the top ten hold about 11%. Material: blood. The receptors originated from a woman aged 25-40 years in good health. Each CDR3 is given with its conserved first and last residue. The D gene is left open where the match is weak. Part of the rows lack a size; the others show once, few, many or a class for expanded clones.

V	D	size	J	CDR3	DNA
TRBV6-1	NA	NA	TRBJ1-1	CASTGGANTEAFF	TGTGCCAGCACCGGGGGGGCGAACACTGAAGCTTTCTTT
TRBV7-9	NA	NA	TRBJ2-3	CASSLFRTDTQYF	TGTGCCAGCAGCTTATTCAGGACAGATACGCAGTATTTT
TRBV4-1	TRBD1	NA	TRBJ2-7	CASSQVLMGQVYEQYF	TGCGCCAGCAGCCAAGTTTTGATGGGACAGGTCTACGAGCAGTACTTC
TRBV6-1	NA	NA	TRBJ2-3	CASSDERSLRVGTQYF	TGTGCCAGCAGTGATGAGCGGTCCTTACGAGTAGGTACGCAGTATTTT
TRBV4-1	NA	NA	TRBJ2-7	CASSQDRLVSAYEQYF	TGCGCCAGCAGCCAAGATCGACTAGTCTCGGCTTACGAGCAGTACTTC
TRBV21-1	NA	few	TRBJ2-5	CASSTPPGTSGLLRQYF	TGTGCCAGCAGCACTCCCCCCGGGACTAGCGGACTTCTACGCCAGTACTTC
TRBV5-1	NA	NA	TRBJ1-1	CASSLAGRAGTEAFF	TGCGCCAGCAGCTTGGCCGGGAGGGCGGGAACTGAAGCTTTCTTT
TRBV3-1	NA	NA	TRBJ2-1	CASSQQTGTYNEQFF	TGTGCCAGCAGTCAACAGACAGGCACCTACAATGAGCAGTTCTTC
TRBV29-1	TRBD1	few	TRBJ2-6	CSVGQGTGTNVLTF	TGCAGCGTGGGACAGGGAACTGGGACCAACGTCCTGACTTTC
TRBV9	TRBD2	few	TRBJ2-1	CASSVGSGEFNEQFF	TGTGCCAGCAGCGTGGGTAGCGGGGAATTCAATGAGCAGTTCTTC
TRBV4-2	TRBD2	NA	TRBJ2-1	CASSQDSSGRRNEQFF	TGTGCCAGCAGCCAAGATAGTAGCGGGAGGCGTAATGAGCAGTTCTTC
TRBV7-6	TRBD1	NA	TRBJ1-2	CASSSSHQPGQVYKGYTF	TGTGCCAGCAGCTCCTCACACCAGCCCGGACAGGTTTACAAAGGCTACACCTTC
TRBV6-2/TRBV6-3	TRBD1	NA	TRBJ1-1	CASSYGQGRLYTEAFF	TGTGCCAGCAGTTACGGACAGGGACGTCTATACACTGAAGCTTTCTTT
TRBV4-3	NA	NA	TRBJ2-5	CASSQLKGETQYF	TGCGCCAGCAGCCAACTCAAGGGGGAGACCCAGTACTTC
TRBV29-1	NA	many	TRBJ1-2	CSVVGIDSYYGYTF	TGCAGCGTTGTGGGAATTGACAGTTACTATGGCTACACCTTC
TRBV7-6	NA	NA	TRBJ2-7	CASSLVAESYEQYF	TGTGCCAGCAGCTTAGTCGCGGAGTCCTACGAGCAGTACTTC
TRBV18	NA	NA	TRBJ2-5	CASSPERRETQYF	TGTGCCAGCTCACCAGAACGGAGGGAGACCCAGTACTTC
TRBV5-1	NA	NA	TRBJ2-5	CASTRWGGSEETQYF	TGCGCCAGCACCCGGTGGGGGGGCTCGGAAGAGACCCAGTACTTC
TRBV20-1	TRBD2	NA	TRBJ2-1	CSARKRLAGAIYNGQFF	TGCAGTGCTAGGAAAAGACTAGCGGGAGCCATATACAATGGGCAGTTCTTC
TRBV6-1	NA	NA	TRBJ1-5	CASSEGEGLESNQPQHF	TGTGCCAGCAGTGAAGGGGAGGGTCTTGAAAGCAATCAGCCCCAGCATTTT
TRBV3-1	NA	NA	TRBJ1-4	CASSQETRIRASTREKLFF	TGTGCCAGCAGCCAAGAAACGAGGATTAGGGCATCGACTCGGGAAAAACTGTTTTTT
TRBV14	TRBD1	NA	TRBJ1-1	CASSPSQGTEAFF	TGTGCCAGCAGCCCCTCACAGGGGACTGAAGCTTTCTTT
TRBV20-1	TRBD1	few	TRBJ2-3	CSAREQGETDTQYF	TGCAGTGCTAGAGAACAGGGGGAGACAGATACGCAGTATTTT
TRBV7-2	NA	NA	TRBJ2-2	CASSLEWAGELFF	TGTGCCAGCAGCTTAGAATGGGCCGGGGAGCTGTTTTTT
TRBV5-1	NA	NA	TRBJ2-5	CASSFLGGVETQYF	TGCGCCAGCAGCTTTCTAGGCGGGGTGGAGACCCAGTACTTC
TRBV11-2	NA	many	TRBJ1-6	CASSLLGGLGSPLHF	TGTGCCAGCAGCTTACTAGGGGGGCTAGGGTCACCCCTCCACTTT